This T cell receptor beta chain was sequenced in a study of shared clonotypes between healthy human individuals. After removal of 4 bases from V and 3 bases from J, the junction contained 8 bases not matched to a gene. The CDR3 sequence is 15 residues long. Germline-derived CDR1 and CDR2 are MNHNS and SASEGT. As originally analysed: As immunoSEQ supplied junction-only sequences (without quality scores), filtering differed. The protocol was immunoSEQ multiplex PCR, while the TCRdb copy is restricted to in-frame clones and leaves out a portion. V, J and clone size are those of that table, while D and trimming were read from the DNA. The table shows approximately 2.5 million clones, with approximately 93% occurring only once. Both subsets, CD45RA+ naive and CD45RA-negative memory, were split from the CD4+ cells. Regarding the study as a whole: Inspection by rarefaction showed sorted-subset sequencing to be incomplete despite large depth.

To note about this clone: Its matching antigen is unknown.

The source of this sequence is a man between 18 and 29 years old in good health. Some clones in this sample may be carry-over from other donors' samples. The sample comprised naive CD4+ T cells from PBMCs. The subset was: CD45RA+ positively selected. This chain joins TRBV6-1 and TRBJ2-7; 8 bases fit TRBD2. The CDR3 coding sequence is TGTGCCAGCAGTGCTCGCTCTAGCGGGCGCTACGAGCAGTACTTC. Amino acid sequence: CASSARSSGRYEQYF.